Presented here are 21 T cell receptor beta chains from one specimen sequenced in a study of cytomegalovirus exposure and HLA in healthy donors. Primers for the PCR totalled 60 Vbeta and 13 Jbeta. The method was immunoSEQ multiplex PCR; TCRdb's version includes in-frame clones alone and lacks a portion of them. This repertoire includes over 100,000 clones. The sequenced material came from PBMCs. Receptors originate from a man aged 18 to 29 in good health and CMV-seronegative.

A note on this clone: The identical CDR3 is also encoded by other nucleotide sequences in the sample. V usage is TRBV29-1 and J usage is TRBJ2-7; TRBD1 aligns across 7 bases. Looked up from germline, CDR1 is SQVTM and CDR2 is ANQGSEA. V was clipped by 3 bases and J by 3 bases; unmatched bases: 5. The CDR3 has 13 residues. This CDR3 reads CSVETGISYEQYF. In nucleotides, the CDR3 is TGCAGCGTTGAGACAGGGATAAGCTACGAGCAGTACTTC.

The chain carries TRBV15 and TRBJ2-2; perhaps TRBD2 as D (7 bases). CDR3 size: 16 residues. V lost 3 bases, J lost 9 bases, and 20 bases lay in between. Per germline, CDR1 LNHNV and CDR2 YYDKDF (reference sequence). CDR3 loop: CATSRETGGGGRELFF. DNA for the CDR3: TGTGCCACCAGCAGGGAAACGGGGGGCGGCGGCAGGGAGCTGTTTTTT.

This chain joins TRBV2 and TRBJ2-5, with TRBD2 matching 10 bases. The CDR3 runs to 13 residues. The germline CDR1 and CDR2 sequences are SNHLY and FYNNEI. V shed 3 bases, J shed 7 bases, and the junction held 2 bases outside the gene matches. The CDR3 reads CASSDERGGTQYF. The CDR3 nucleotides read TGTGCCAGCAGTGACGAGCGGGGGGGGACCCAGTACTTC.

This chain joins TRBV7-3 and TRBJ2-2, with 8 positions matching TRBD1. Germline CDR1 and CDR2: SGHTA and FQGTGA. This CDR3 comprises 16 residues. With 5 bases clipped from V and 6 bases from J, the junction kept 11 bases outside the gene matches. Here the CDR3 reads CASSTRQGQRSGELFF. CDR3 DNA sequence: TGTGCCAGCAGCACCCGACAGGGGCAACGCTCCGGGGAGCTGTTTTTT.

The chain couples TRBV11-3 to TRBJ2-1, with no clear D. Germline V gene data show CDR1 as SGHNT and CDR2 as YENEEA. V was pared by 1 base and J by 5 bases, with 12 bases between. CDR3 length equals 15 residues. CDR3 region: CASSLGSPPDNEQFF. The CDR3 nucleotides are TGTGCCAGCAGCTTAGGTTCGCCGCCAGACAATGAGCAGTTCTTC.

The rearrangement uses TRBV7-9 and TRBJ2-3, with a tentative D call TRBD2 (5 bases). The V and J ends lost 2 bases and 8 bases respectively, with 17 bases between them. CDR1 and CDR2 from the germline V gene are SEHNR and FQNEAQ (reference sequence). The CDR3 runs to 15 residues. The CDR3 coding sequence is TGTGCCAGCAGCTTATCAGGCGGGTCGCCATCTACGCAGTATTTT. This gives the protein CASSLSGGSPSTQYF.

V usage is TRBV2 and J usage is TRBJ1-5, with a weak D call TRBD1 (5 bases). The CDR3 length is 16 residues. Trimming shortened V by 1 base and J by 4 bases, and 14 bases separated the two germline ends. The germline CDR1 and CDR2 sequences are SNHLY and FYNNEI. CDR3 region: CASSEVIGARNQPQHF. The CDR3 coding sequence is TGTGCCAGCAGTGAAGTGATAGGGGCGCGGAATCAGCCCCAGCATTTT.

The chain couples TRBV25-1 to TRBJ2-1; D gene uncertain. V lost 3 bases to trimming and J lost 0 bases, with 15 bases between them. This CDR3 is built from 17 residues. Looked up from germline, CDR1 is MGHDK and CDR2 is SYGVNS. DNA for the CDR3: TGTGCCAGCAGTGACGTGGCGGCCTTGAGCTCCTACAATGAGCAGTTCTTC. Amino acid sequence: CASSDVAALSSYNEQFF.

The chain recombines TRBV11-3 with TRBJ2-3; 9 bases align to TRBD2. V lost 0 bases, J lost 1 base, and 8 bases stayed unmatched. This CDR3 region has 18 residues. CDR1 SGHNT and CDR2 YENEEA come from the germline V gene. The CDR3 nucleotides are TGTGCCAGCAGCTTAGATCTCGGGCGGGGGGGCGGCACAGATACGCAGTATTTT. Encoded protein: CASSLDLGRGGGTDTQYF.

The V and J genes are TRBV5-1 and TRBJ2-5; maybe TRBD1 (6 bases). The CDR3 spans 15 residues. V lost 1 base to trimming and J lost 2 bases, with 12 bases between them. The V gene's germline CDR1 is SGHRS and CDR2 YFSETQ. The CDR3 nucleotides are TGCGCCAGCAGCTTGCAGGGGACGCCTCAAGAGACCCAGTACTTC. Its protein product is CASSLQGTPQETQYF.

The rearrangement joins TRBV7-8 to TRBJ1-1, with D unresolved. The germline V gene encodes CDR1 SGHVS and CDR2 FQNEAQ. V lost 2 bases, J lost 6 bases, and 19 bases lay in between. This CDR3 region has 16 residues. CDR3: CASSLFLREDNSEAFF. The CDR3 DNA follows: TGTGCCAGCAGCTTATTCTTGAGGGAAGATAACTCTGAAGCTTTCTTT.

The chain is built from TRBV6-5 and TRBJ2-7; TRBD2 matches at 11 bases. Germline V gene sequence: CDR1 MNHEY, CDR2 SVGAGI. The trim removed 6 bases at V and 6 bases at J, leaving 7 bases unmatched. The CDR3 runs to 14 residues. CDR3 amino acids: CASSKTSGRGEQYF. As DNA, the CDR3 is TGTGCCAGCAGCAAAACTAGCGGGAGAGGCGAGCAGTACTTC.

J is TRBJ1-2 and V is TRBV28; 7 positions match TRBD1. The CDR3 spans 18 residues. From germline, CDR1 is MDHEN and CDR2 SYDVKM. Trimming cost V 5 bases and J 2 bases; bases outside gene matches: 17. CDR3 nucleotide sequence: TGTGCCAGCAGTGTGAGTGATCCGTCACTGACAGGGAACTATGGCTACACCTTC. It encodes CASSVSDPSLTGNYGYTF.

This chain uses TRBV4-3 with TRBJ2-7, with TRBD1 matching over 8 bases. This CDR3 comprises 15 residues. The germline V gene encodes CDR1 LGHNA and CDR2 YSLEER. The junction had 7 bases not matched to a gene; V was cut back by 4 bases and J by 2 bases. The CDR3 sequence: CASSPDTGGTYEQYF. The CDR3 DNA follows: TGCGCCAGCAGCCCGGATACAGGGGGTACCTACGAGCAGTACTTC.

V and J are TRBV7-2 and TRBJ1-2; 12 positions agree with TRBD1. Germline lookup yields CDR1 SGHTA and CDR2 FQGNSA. V lost 5 bases, J lost 8 bases, and 9 bases stayed unmatched. The CDR3 extends over 15 amino acids. The CDR3 DNA sequence: TGTGCCAGCAGCATGTATTCCGGGACAGGGGGCGGCTACACCTTC. It is translated as CASSMYSGTGGGYTF.

The V gene is TRBV7-6, the J gene TRBJ1-1, with D perhaps TRBD1 (5 bases). This CDR3 is built from 13 residues. The germline V and J ends were trimmed by 3 bases and 5 bases, with 10 bases remaining between them. Germline lookup yields CDR1 SGHVS and CDR2 FNYEAQ. The CDR3 DNA follows: TGTGCCAGCAGCTTCACAGACAGTACTGAAGCTTTCTTT. Its translation: CASSFTDSTEAFF.

J is TRBJ2-7 and V is TRBV2, with D hard to call. CDR1 is SNHLY and CDR2 is FYNNEI in the germline V gene. Deletions cut 5 bases from V and 1 base from J, with 18 bases between. The CDR3 length is 16 residues. The CDR3 here is CASSLESTNFSYEQYF. The CDR3 DNA sequence: TGTGCCAGCAGTCTGGAGAGTACCAATTTTTCCTACGAGCAGTACTTC.

This chain connects TRBV28 to TRBJ1-1, with 7 bases fitting TRBD1. Unmatched junction bases numbered 3, after V lost 4 bases and J lost 1 base. CDR3 length: 14 amino acids. Germline assignment: CDR1 MDHEN and CDR2 SYDVKM. CDR3 sequence: CASSSDRANTEAFF. CDR3 DNA sequence: TGTGCCAGCAGTTCCGACAGGGCGAACACTGAAGCTTTCTTT. Full variable domain (missing parts from reference TRBV28 and TRBJ1-1): DVKVTQSSRYLVKRTGEKVFLECVQDMDHENMFWYRQDPGLGLRLIYFSYDVKMKEKGDIPEGYSVSREKKERFSLILESASTNQTSMYLCASSSDRANTEAFFGQGTRLTVV.

The V and J genes are TRBV5-1 and TRBJ2-5, with a tentative D call TRBD2 (6 bases). Trimming took off 1 base at V and 2 bases at J, with 9 bases between the two ends. There are 14 residues in the CDR3. The germline gives CDR1 SGHRS, CDR2 YFSETQ. Written as DNA, the CDR3 is TGCGCCAGCAGCTTGATTAGCGGACAAGAGACCCAGTACTTC. Protein: CASSLISGQETQYF.

To note about this clone: Compared with germline, one end of the junction differs, possibly owing to a read error. The J gene is TRBJ2-1, the V gene TRBV11-2, with TRBD2 matching 13 bases. Germline values: CDR1 SGHAT, CDR2 FQNNGV. This CDR3 spans 15 amino acids. Here the CDR3 reads CASRQGLAGNNGQFF. As DNA, the CDR3 is TGTGCCAGCAGGCAGGGACTAGCGGGAAACAATGGGCAGTTCTTC.

The chain couples TRBV15 to TRBJ2-6, with 8 bases matching TRBD2. CDR1 and CDR2 (germline): LNHNV, YYDKDF (reference sequence). The CDR3 spans 16 residues. The junction had 9 bases not matched to a gene; V was cut back by 8 bases and J by 3 bases. The CDR3 nucleotides read TGTGCCACCTCCTCGGGGGGGTTCGGTGGGGCCAACGTCCTGACTTTC. It encodes CATSSGGFGGANVLTF.